This T cell receptor beta chain was recovered during a study of CD8+ T cells in alopecia areata. Points on this clone: Its antigen is as yet unknown.

With 5 bases removed from V and 8 bases from J, the gap between germline ends came to 13 bases. The CDR3 consists of 13 residues. In germline, CDR1 is LNHNV, CDR2 YYDKDF (reference sequence). Lesional scalp punch biopsies and peripheral blood came from alopecia areata patients. Sequencing templates came from extracted RNA that was reverse transcribed into cDNA. Sequencing was performed with immunoSEQ multiplex PCR; in TCRdb, only in-frame clones are kept and a portion is missing. The sample consists of 150,000 to 180,000 clones, 50% to 65% of them appearing once. Broader study findings: Researchers reported that TCR sharing among patients proved less clear than in mice, possibly HLA-linked. Normal-skin resident alphabeta T cells also appear among scalp sample sequences.

The source of this sequence is a human donor with alopecia areata. This chain uses TRBV15 with TRBJ2-1; D gene unclear. Specimen: CD8+ T cells sorted from blood, collected at week 0. CDR3 coding DNA: TGTGCCACCAGCGCAGACTCCCGGGATGAGCAGTTCTTC. Translation gives CATSADSRDEQFF.